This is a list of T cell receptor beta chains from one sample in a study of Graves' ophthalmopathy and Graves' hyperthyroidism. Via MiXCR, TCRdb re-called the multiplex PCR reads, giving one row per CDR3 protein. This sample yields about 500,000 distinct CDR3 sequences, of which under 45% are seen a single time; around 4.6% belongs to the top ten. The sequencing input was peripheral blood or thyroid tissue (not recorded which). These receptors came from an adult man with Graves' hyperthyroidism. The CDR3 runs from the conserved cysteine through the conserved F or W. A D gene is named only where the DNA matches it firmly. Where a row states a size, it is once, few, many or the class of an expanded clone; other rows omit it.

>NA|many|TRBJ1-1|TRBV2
CASRTGGTEAFF
TGTGCCAGCAGGACGGGGGGGACTGAAGCTTTCTTT
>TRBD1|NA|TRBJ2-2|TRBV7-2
CASRELSAGGANTGELFF
TGTGCCAGCAGAGAACTTTCCGCAGGGGGCGCGAACACCGGGGAGCTGTTTTTT
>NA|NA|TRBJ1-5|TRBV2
CASSITSGRETQHF
TGTGCCAGCAGCATTACTAGCGGGAGGGAGACCCAGCATTTT
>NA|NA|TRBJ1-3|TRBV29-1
CSVEMAGLGNTIYF
TGCAGCGTTGAAATGGCAGGGCTAGGAAACACCATATATTTT
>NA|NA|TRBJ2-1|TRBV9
CASSLSGADEQFF
TGTGCCAGCAGCTTATCAGGGGCGGATGAGCAGTTCTTC
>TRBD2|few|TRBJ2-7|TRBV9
CASSVGAAGGPPANYEQYF
TGTGCCAGCAGCGTAGGTGCGGCGGGAGGTCCCCCGGCTAACTACGAGCAGTACTTC
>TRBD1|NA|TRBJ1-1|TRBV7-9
CASSPQGGATEAFF
TGTGCCAGCAGCCCACAGGGGGGAGCCACTGAAGCTTTCTTT
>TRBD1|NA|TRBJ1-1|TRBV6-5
CASSYSRDRGGNTEAFF
TGTGCCAGCAGTTACTCCCGGGACAGGGGGGGGAACACTGAAGCTTTCTTT
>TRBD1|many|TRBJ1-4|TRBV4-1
CASSLTGGQEKLFF
TGCGCCAGCAGCCTGACAGGGGGCCAGGAAAAACTGTTTTTT
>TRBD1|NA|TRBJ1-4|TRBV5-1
CASSLGQGLNEKLFF
TGCGCCAGCAGCTTGGGACAGGGGCTGAATGAAAAACTGTTTTTT
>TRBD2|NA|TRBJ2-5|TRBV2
CASSEGRAGGRRETQYF
TGTGCCAGCAGTGAAGGCCGAGCGGGGGGAAGGAGAGAGACCCAGTACTTC
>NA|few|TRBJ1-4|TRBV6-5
CASSYARGGSGEKLFF
TGTGCCAGCAGTTACGCTAGAGGGGGGTCCGGTGAAAAACTGTTTTTT
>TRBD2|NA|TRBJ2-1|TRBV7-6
CASSSPGGTKNEQFF
TGTGCCAGCAGCTCTCCGGGAGGGACTAAAAATGAGCAGTTCTTC
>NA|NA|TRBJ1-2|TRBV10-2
CASSDGGRTIYGYTF
TGCGCCAGCAGTGATGGGGGGCGGACGATCTATGGCTACACCTTC
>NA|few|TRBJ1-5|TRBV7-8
CASSQGPGHQPQHF
TGTGCCAGCAGCCAAGGGCCAGGGCATCAGCCCCAGCATTTT
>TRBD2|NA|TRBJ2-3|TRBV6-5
CASSGRAIDTQYF
TGTGCCAGCAGCGGGAGGGCCATAGATACGCAGTATTTT
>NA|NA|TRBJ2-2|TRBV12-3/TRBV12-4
CASTGAVLFWSGELFF
TGTGCCAGCACTGGGGCCGTTCTCTTTTGGTCCGGGGAGCTGTTTTTT
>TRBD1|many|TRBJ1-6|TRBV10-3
CAISEVGTGHNSPLHF
TGTGCCATCAGTGAAGTCGGGACAGGGCATAATTCACCCCTCCACTTT
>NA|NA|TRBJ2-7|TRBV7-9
CASSSGSAVQYF
TGTGCCAGCAGCTCCGGCTCAGCGGTGCAGTACTTC
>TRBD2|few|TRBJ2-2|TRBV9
CASSVAPVAGVGELFF
TGTGCCAGCAGCGTAGCTCCGGTAGCGGGGGTCGGGGAGCTGTTTTTT
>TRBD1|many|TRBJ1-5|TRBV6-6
CASSPSRQGNQPQHF
TGTGCCAGCAGTCCCTCCCGACAGGGGAATCAGCCCCAGCATTTT
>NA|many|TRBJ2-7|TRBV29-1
CSVEEGLDLHYEQYF
TGCAGCGTTGAAGAGGGCCTCGATTTACACTACGAGCAGTACTTC
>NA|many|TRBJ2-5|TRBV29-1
CSVGAGGLAGTQYF
TGCAGCGTTGGGGCAGGGGGGCTCGCAGGGACCCAGTACTTC
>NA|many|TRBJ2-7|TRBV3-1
CASSQVYEQYF
TGTGCCAGCAGCCAGGTCTACGAGCAGTACTTC
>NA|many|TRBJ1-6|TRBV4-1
CASSQDLVGRNSPLHF
TGCGCCAGCAGCCAAGATCTGGTAGGGAGAAATTCACCCCTCCACTTT
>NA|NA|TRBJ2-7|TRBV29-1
CSVAKRDTAYEQYF
TGCAGCGTTGCTAAACGGGACACCGCCTACGAGCAGTACTTC
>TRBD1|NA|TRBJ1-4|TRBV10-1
CASSDTGTGDEKLFF
TGCGCCAGCAGTGATACCGGGACAGGGGATGAAAAACTGTTTTTT
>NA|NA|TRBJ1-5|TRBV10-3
CAIRTERASNQPQHF
TGTGCCATCAGGACCGAGAGGGCCAGCAATCAGCCCCAGCATTTT
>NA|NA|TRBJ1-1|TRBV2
CASSEAQVGVDRTEAFF
TGTGCCAGCAGTGAAGCCCAAGTTGGGGTCGATCGCACTGAAGCTTTCTTT
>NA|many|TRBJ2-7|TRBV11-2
CASSLKASLSSYEQYF
TGTGCCAGCAGCTTAAAGGCATCGTTGAGCTCCTACGAGCAGTACTTC
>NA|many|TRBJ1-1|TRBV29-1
CSVEVQGDTEAFF
TGCAGCGTTGAAGTCCAGGGTGACACTGAAGCTTTCTTT
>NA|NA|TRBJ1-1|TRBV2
CASSVQQGGGYNEAFF
TGTGCCAGCAGCGTTCAACAGGGAGGGGGATACAATGAAGCTTTCTTT
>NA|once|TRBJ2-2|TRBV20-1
CSANTGELFF
TGCAGTGCTAATACCGGGGAGCTGTTTTTT
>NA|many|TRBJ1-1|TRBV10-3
CAISEERANTEAFF
TGTGCCATCAGTGAGGAAAGGGCGAACACTGAAGCTTTCTTT
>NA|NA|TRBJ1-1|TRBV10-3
CAISELGQMNTEAFF
TGTGCCATCAGTGAATTGGGACAAATGAACACTGAAGCTTTCTTT
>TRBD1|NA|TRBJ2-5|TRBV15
CATSRDTTGGAETQYF
TGTGCCACCAGCAGAGATACGACAGGGGGCGCTGAGACCCAGTACTTC
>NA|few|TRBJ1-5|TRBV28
CASVSSENQPQHF
TGTGCCAGCGTGTCATCGGAGAATCAGCCCCAGCATTTT
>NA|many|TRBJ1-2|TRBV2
CASSEVQGKDGYTF
TGTGCCAGCAGTGAAGTCCAGGGGAAGGATGGCTACACCTTC
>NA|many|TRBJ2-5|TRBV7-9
CASSLALQETQYF
TGTGCCAGCAGCTTGGCCTTACAAGAGACCCAGTACTTC
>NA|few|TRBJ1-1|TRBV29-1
CSEIPGRRGTEAFF
TGCAGCGAAATACCAGGGAGACGTGGGACTGAAGCTTTCTTT
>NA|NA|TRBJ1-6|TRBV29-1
CSVGGQGTNSPLHF
TGCAGCGTGGGAGGTCAGGGGACCAATTCACCCCTCCACTTT
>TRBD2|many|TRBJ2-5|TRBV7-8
CASSLPSGQETQYF
TGTGCCAGCAGCTTACCTAGCGGCCAAGAGACCCAGTACTTC
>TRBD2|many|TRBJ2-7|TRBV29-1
CSVEDGPSGAVYEQYF
TGCAGCGTTGAAGATGGGCCTAGCGGGGCCGTCTACGAGCAGTACTTC
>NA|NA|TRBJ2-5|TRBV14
CASSLRQGGRETQYF
TGTGCCAGCAGCTTGCGACAGGGCGGGAGAGAGACCCAGTACTTC
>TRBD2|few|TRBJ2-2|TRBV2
CASSFPGGTGELFF
TGTGCCAGCAGTTTTCCGGGGGGTACCGGGGAGCTGTTTTTT
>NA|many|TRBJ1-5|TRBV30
CAWSLSISGTSNQPQHF
TGTGCCTGGTCCCTGTCCATCTCCGGGACTAGCAATCAGCCCCAGCATTTT
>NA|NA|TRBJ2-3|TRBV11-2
CASSLIGADTQYF
TGTGCCAGCAGCTTAATTGGAGCAGATACGCAGTATTTT
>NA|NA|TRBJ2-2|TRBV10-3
CASSSNSYYGYTGELFF
TGTGCCAGCAGTTCCAACTCTTACTATGGCTACACCGGGGAGCTGTTTTTT
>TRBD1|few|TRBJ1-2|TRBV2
CASRDRGYDYGYTF
TGTGCCAGCAGGGACAGGGGATACGACTATGGCTACACCTTC
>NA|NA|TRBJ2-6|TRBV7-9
CASSRGIAGANVLTF
TGTGCCAGCAGCCGGGGGATAGCGGGGGCCAACGTCCTGACTTTC
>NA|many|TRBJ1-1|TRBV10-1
CASSVRPGAEAFF
TGCGCCAGCAGTGTAAGACCGGGCGCTGAAGCTTTCTTT
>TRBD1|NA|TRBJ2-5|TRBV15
CATSRTGVSQYF
TGTGCCACCAGCAGGACAGGGGTGTCCCAGTACTTC
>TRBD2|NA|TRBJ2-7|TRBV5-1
CASSLDTSGYEQYF
TGCGCCAGCAGCTTGGACACTAGCGGGTACGAGCAGTACTTC
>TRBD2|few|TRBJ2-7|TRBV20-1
CSVGRTGVLAGAEQYF
TGCAGTGTAGGACGCACCGGGGTCCTAGCGGGGGCCGAGCAGTACTTC
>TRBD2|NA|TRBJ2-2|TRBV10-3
CASSPPGLAGPGELFF
TGTGCCAGCAGCCCCCCGGGACTAGCGGGACCCGGGGAGCTGTTTTTT